The 23 T cell receptor beta chains in this list originate from one sample, sequenced in a study of TIL therapy for anti-PD-1-resistant metastatic lung cancer. The immunoSEQ assay was v3. Clones were read by immunoSEQ multiplex PCR, and TCRdb kept only the in-frame ones, dropping some. The sample holds roughly 7,000 clones, about 61% seen once. Described time point: pre-treatment sample, taken before nivolumab and TIL therapy. Tumor tissue came from excised metastases, mostly pleural nodules or supraclavicular lymph nodes. Sequencing was performed on tumor tissue, taken at baseline. The receptors derive from a person between 30 and 79 years old with non-small cell lung cancer.

The CDR3 nucleotides read TGCGCCAGCAGTGGACAGGGGATGGATTGGAACGGCTACACCTTC. The encoded protein is CASSGQGMDWNGYTF. This chain joins TRBV5-1 and TRBJ1-2; TRBD1 matches at 9 bases. Per the germline V gene, CDR1 is SGHRS and CDR2 is YFSETQ. With V trimmed by 5 bases and J by 8 bases, 13 bases remained unmatched. The CDR3 runs to 15 residues.

This clone was detected only a few times. V gene TRBV30 combines with J gene TRBJ1-5; D not certain. V was pared by 0 bases and J by 4 bases, with 7 bases between. Germline V gene sequence: CDR1 GTSNPN, CDR2 SVGIG (reference sequence). This CDR3 has 13 amino acids. CDR3 region: CAWSVSENQPQHF. As DNA, the CDR3 is TGTGCCTGGAGTGTGAGCGAGAATCAGCCCCAGCATTTT.

There are a few counts of this clone. The rearrangement links TRBV28 to TRBJ2-7, with 15 positions matching TRBD2. Trimming cost V 5 bases and J 6 bases; bases outside gene matches: 8. The CDR3 is 16 amino acids. Germline-derived CDR1 and CDR2 are MDHEN and SYDVKM. As DNA, the CDR3 is TGTGCCAGCAGTCGCAATACGGGACTAGCGGGAGGCGAGCAGTACTTC. It yields the protein CASSRNTGLAGGEQYF.

The chain joins TRBV11-3 to TRBJ2-1, with D possibly TRBD1 on 5 matching bases. The germline V and J ends were trimmed by 5 bases and 5 bases, with 19 bases remaining between them. Germline V gene lookup returns CDR1 SGHNT and CDR2 YENEEA. This CDR3 has 16 residues. Written as DNA, the CDR3 is TGTGCCAGCAGCCAAGACAGAGGCTACCGGGACAATGAGCAGTTCTTC. Translating gives CASSQDRGYRDNEQFF.

This clone has more than one count but fewer than ten. The chain links TRBV6-5 to TRBJ1-2, with D uncertain. Trimming took off 5 bases at V and 4 bases at J, with 14 bases between the two ends. Germline lookup yields CDR1 MNHEY and CDR2 SVGAGI. This CDR3 has 14 residues. Written as DNA, the CDR3 is TGTGCCAGCAGTCCCAGCCGGGGAGTCTATGGCTACACCTTC. Amino acids: CASSPSRGVYGYTF.

This clone showed up just once. The chain uses TRBV5-6 and TRBJ2-1; 9 nucleotides align to TRBD2. The V gene's germline CDR1 is SGHDT and CDR2 YYEEEE. With V trimmed by 0 bases and J by 6 bases, 4 bases remained unmatched. The CDR3 sequence is 15 residues long. In DNA, the CDR3 is TGTGCCAGCAGCTTGGGCGGGGGGGCATTCAATGAGCAGTTCTTC. Its protein product is CASSLGGGAFNEQFF.

This clone occurred a few times. V gene TRBV12-2 combines with J gene TRBJ1-5. TRBV12-2 is listed as a pseudogene. This CDR3 is built from 15 residues. CDR3 in DNA: TGTGCAAGTCGCTTAGGCCCCATACGCGATCAGCCCCAGCATTTT. This encodes CASRLGPIRDQPQHF.

This clone turned up a few times. This chain uses TRBV19 with TRBJ2-5; a possible D gene is TRBD1 (5 bases). Germline V gene sequence: CDR1 LNHDA, CDR2 SQIVND (reference sequence). V lost 3 bases and J lost 4, with 9 bases in between. This CDR3 region has 13 residues. CDR3 sequence (DNA): TGTGCCAGTAGTATTGGGGCCCGAGAGACCCAGTACTTC. Translation gives CASSIGARETQYF.

The chain's CDR3 is CARQTEQGARLTGELFF. Here the CDR3 DNA reads TGTGCCAGACAAACCGAACAGGGGGCGCGGCTCACCGGGGAGCTGTTTTTT. The J gene is TRBJ2-2, the V gene TRBV2; 9 positions match TRBD1. Looked up from germline, CDR1 is SNHLY and CDR2 is FYNNEI. V was pared by 9 bases and J by 4 bases, with 15 bases of the junction left unmatched. The CDR3 length is 17 residues. The full variable domain, its missing parts supplied by reference TRBV2 and TRBJ2-2, is EPEVTQTPSHQVTQMGQEVILRCVPISNHLYFYWYRQILGQKVEFLVSFYNNEISEKSEIFDDQFSVERPDGSNFTLKIRSTKLEDSAMYFCARQTEQGARLTGELFFGEGSRLTVL.

The chain couples TRBV27 to TRBJ2-7, with 11 positions matching TRBD2. J was trimmed by 7 bases and V by 6 bases; bases with no gene match: 11. This CDR3 has 15 residues. Germline lookup yields CDR1 MNHEY and CDR2 SMNVEV (reference sequence). CDR3 bases: TGTGCCAGCAGCCTCCAGACTAGCGGGATTGTTGAGCAGTACTTC. It specifies CASSLQTSGIVEQYF.

The table lists this clone with a count of one. The rearrangement joins TRBV5-6 to TRBJ2-3, with D possibly being TRBD2 (5 bases). Trimming removed 2 bases from V and 0 bases from J, with 16 bases in between. Per the germline V gene, CDR1 is SGHDT and CDR2 is YYEEEE. The CDR3 loop spans 17 amino acids. Here the CDR3 reads CASSFGVGGLSTDTQYF. CDR3 coding DNA: TGTGCCAGCAGCTTCGGGGTAGGCGGGCTAAGCACAGATACGCAGTATTTT.

The chain joins TRBV7-6 to TRBJ2-1, with 7 bases matching TRBD1. This CDR3 has 13 amino acids. V lost 5 bases to trimming and J lost 9 bases; unmatched junction nucleotides: 7. In germline, CDR1 is SGHVS, CDR2 FNYEAQ. The CDR3 here is CASSASRGTEQFF. Written as DNA, the CDR3 is TGTGCCAGCAGCGCCTCCAGGGGGACTGAGCAGTTCTTC.

This chain links TRBV5-5 with TRBJ1-1, with TRBD1 matching over 8 bases. This CDR3 contains 15 residues. V lost 2 bases, J lost 6 bases, and 9 bases stayed unmatched. Germline V gene data show CDR1 as SGHKS and CDR2 as YYEKEE (reference sequence). The CDR3 nucleotides read TGTGCCAGCAGCTTTACCGCAGGGGGCGTGTCTGAAGCTTTCTTT. This translates into CASSFTAGGVSEAFF.

As concerns this clone: Other DNA sequences of this sample code for an identical CDR3. The genes are TRBV5-4 and TRBJ1-4; a weak D match, TRBD1 (5 bases). V was cut by 1 base and J by 0 bases, with 10 bases left in between. This CDR3 has 16 amino acids. Looked up from germline, CDR1 is SGHNT and CDR2 is YYREEE (reference sequence). CDR3 sequence: CASSLTGDATNEKLFF. The CDR3 DNA reads as TGTGCCAGCAGCTTGACGGGGGACGCAACTAATGAAAAACTGTTTTTT.

This clone was found a few times. This chain uses TRBV6-4 with TRBJ2-7; D unclear. CDR1 and CDR2 (germline): MRHNA, SNTAGT. V lost 2 bases to trimming and J lost 2 bases, with 16 bases between them. The length of the CDR3 is 16 residues. In nucleotides, the CDR3 is TGTGCCAGCAGTGACCCAGTCCGACCGGTTACCTACGAGCAGTACTTC. Protein product: CASSDPVRPVTYEQYF.

The chain joins TRBV30 to TRBJ1-1; D perhaps matches TRBD1 (5 bases). The CDR3 has 13 residues. Trimming removed 5 bases from V and 1 base from J, with 11 bases in between. Germline V gives CDR1 GTSNPN, CDR2 SVGIG (reference sequence). The CDR3 bases are TGTGCCTGGTCCCCGGGGCGGAACACTGAAGCTTTCTTT. Protein: CAWSPGRNTEAFF.

This clone appeared a few times. The genes are TRBV19 and TRBJ2-2, with D possibly TRBD1 on 6 matching bases. The ends were cut back, 3 bases at V and 3 bases at J, with 8 bases in the middle. Germline values: CDR1 LNHDA, CDR2 SQIVND (reference sequence). The CDR3 loop spans 14 amino acids. The CDR3 reads CASSMQGYTGELFF. In DNA, the CDR3 is TGTGCCAGTAGTATGCAGGGGTACACCGGGGAGCTGTTTTTT.

The CDR3: CASRKTGRGDGYTF. The CDR3, as DNA: TGTGCCAGCAGGAAGACAGGCCGCGGGGATGGCTACACCTTC. V usage is TRBV7-6 and J usage is TRBJ1-2; D possibly corresponds to TRBD1 (6 bases). Trimming took 6 bases from V and 6 from J, leaving 17 bases between them. Germline CDR1 is SGHVS and CDR2 is FNYEAQ. The CDR3 is 14 amino acids.

The chain has TRBV7-2 and TRBJ2-5, with a tentative D call TRBD1 (5 bases). V was clipped by 1 base and J by 7 bases, with 16 bases between them. This CDR3 comprises 15 residues. Germline loops: CDR1 SGHTA, CDR2 FQGNSA. The CDR3 here is CASSLDWARDGTQYF. The CDR3 DNA sequence: TGTGCCAGCAGCTTAGATTGGGCCAGGGATGGGACCCAGTACTTC.

The V call is TRBV19, the J call TRBJ1-4, with 11 bases matching TRBD1. CDR1 and CDR2 from the germline V gene are LNHDA and SQIVND (reference sequence). CDR3 size: 14 residues. The junction had 5 bases not matched to a gene; V was cut back by 7 bases and J by 7 bases. The CDR3, as DNA: TGTGCCAGTAAGGGACAGGGGGATAGTGAAAAACTGTTTTTT. Translated, it gives CASKGQGDSEKLFF.

For this clone: Being one base from a much bigger clone, this may be a read error. This sample includes further DNA sequences coding for the same CDR3. V gene TRBV5-1 combines with J gene TRBJ2-2, with 11 bases fitting TRBD1. This CDR3 has 18 residues. V was pared by 4 bases and J by 1 base, with 9 bases of the junction left unmatched. The germline V gene has CDR1 SGHRS and CDR2 YFSETQ. The CDR3 coding sequence is TGCGCCAGCAGCCGAGGGACAGGGGGGAAACGGAACACCGGGGAGCTGTTTTTT. Its protein is CASSRGTGGKRNTGELFF.

The gene calls are TRBV2 and TRBJ2-1, with D unclear. Germline V gene lookup returns CDR1 SNHLY and CDR2 FYNNEI. Trimming took off 0 bases at V and 10 bases at J, with 13 bases between the two ends. The CDR3 runs to 14 residues. CDR3 region: CASSEAGGYGEQFF. The CDR3 DNA is TGTGCCAGCAGTGAAGCGGGCGGTTACGGAGAGCAGTTCTTC.

The chain uses TRBV6-1 and TRBJ1-2, with 7 nucleotides matching TRBD1. This CDR3 has 15 amino acids. The junction had 8 bases not matched to a gene; V was cut back by 0 bases and J by 7 bases. CDR1 is MNHNS and CDR2 is SASEGT in the germline V gene. CDR3 protein: CASSEAETGFFGYTF. In DNA, the CDR3 is TGTGCCAGCAGTGAAGCAGAGACAGGGTTTTTTGGCTACACCTTC.